Listed below are T cell receptor beta chains from one sample, sequenced in a study of shared clonotypes between healthy human individuals. Method: immunoSEQ multiplex PCR; TCRdb's copy keeps in-frame clones and lacks some. The table shows approximately 840,000 clones, with roughly 96% occurring only once. Material for sequencing was naive CD8+ T cells sorted from blood. The receptors here all came from a man aged 25 to 45 in good health. Both conserved end residues are part of each CDR3. D genes are given only for firm matches. Expanded clones get a size class; other rows say once, few or many, or leave the size out.

J	D	V	size	CDR3	DNA
TRBJ2-7	-	TRBV11-2	once	CASSLDRTQNYEQYF	TGTGCCAGCAGCTTAGATCGGACCCAGAACTACGAGCAGTACTTC
TRBJ2-3	TRBD1	TRBV5-1	-	CASSLATGGRDTDTQYF	TGCGCCAGCAGCTTAGCGACAGGGGGTCGGGACACAGATACGCAGTATTTT
TRBJ2-1	-	TRBV14	-	CASSQEPDNEQFF	TGTGCCAGCAGCCAAGAGCCCGACAATGAGCAGTTCTTC
TRBJ2-6	-	TRBV2	once	CASMVGSGANVLTF	TGTGCCAGCATGGTGGGCTCTGGGGCCAACGTCCTGACTTTC
TRBJ2-7	TRBD2	TRBV27	-	CAIRIAPGLDVHEQYF	TGTGCCATCCGAATTGCCCCGGGACTAGACGTCCACGAGCAGTACTTC
TRBJ2-1	TRBD2	TRBV2	-	CATGGQLLAGHYNEQFF	TGTGCCACCGGCGGACAGTTACTAGCGGGCCACTACAATGAGCAGTTCTTC
TRBJ1-2	-	TRBV6-6	-	CASSYRDRNYGYTF	TGTGCCAGCAGTTACCGAGACAGAAACTATGGCTACACCTTC
TRBJ1-5	-	TRBV29-1	-	CSVEVGGSNQPQHF	TGCAGCGTTGAAGTGGGGGGTAGCAATCAGCCCCAGCATTTT
TRBJ2-7	TRBD1	TRBV7-9	-	CASSSRTGGYEQYF	TGTGCCAGCAGCTCCCGGACAGGGGGCTACGAGCAGTACTTC
TRBJ2-4	-	TRBV4-3	-	CASSQGGLAKNIQYF	TGCGCCAGCAGCCAAGGGGGCTTAGCCAAAAACATTCAGTACTTC
TRBJ2-7	-	TRBV7-7	-	CASSPGLTINLYEQYF	TGTGCTAGCAGCCCAGGATTAACCATTAACCTCTACGAGCAGTACTTC
TRBJ1-1	-	TRBV19	-	CASSILALNTEAFF	TGTGCCAGTAGTATACTGGCCCTGAACACTGAAGCTTTCTTT
TRBJ2-1	TRBD2	TRBV7-6	-	CASSLGLADYNEQFF	TGTGCCAGCAGCTTGGGACTAGCGGACTACAATGAGCAGTTCTTC
TRBJ1-2	-	TRBV7-9	-	CASSTSVSYGYTF	TGTGCCAGCAGCACCAGCGTATCCTATGGCTACACCTTC
TRBJ2-7	TRBD1	TRBV14	-	CASSPPDRGINYEQYF	TGTGCCAGCAGCCCGCCGGACAGGGGGATCAATTACGAGCAGTACTTC
TRBJ2-7	TRBD2	TRBV4-3	-	CASSQENRDGGTIEQYF	TGCGCCAGCAGCCAAGAAAACCGGGACGGAGGGACTATCGAGCAGTACTTC
TRBJ2-1	TRBD2	TRBV27	-	CASSFSSGTYNEQFF	TGTGCCAGCAGTTTCTCCAGCGGGACGTACAATGAGCAGTTCTTC
TRBJ2-2	-	TRBV27	-	CASRYRYTGELFF	TGTGCCAGCAGGTACAGGTACACCGGGGAGCTGTTTTTT
TRBJ2-7	-	TRBV5-6	-	CASSLGEGPYEQYF	TGTGCCAGCAGCTTGGGCGAGGGCCCCTACGAGCAGTACTTC
TRBJ1-2	-	TRBV11-1	-	CASSSSRDRANYGYTF	TGTGCCAGCAGCTCCAGCCGGGACCGAGCCAACTATGGCTACACCTTC
TRBJ2-1	TRBD2	TRBV30	-	CAWQGLAGLSSYNEQFF	TGTGCCTGGCAAGGACTAGCGGGTCTGAGCTCCTACAATGAGCAGTTCTTC
TRBJ1-1	-	TRBV4-1	-	CASSQGRGDTEAFF	TGCGCCAGCAGCCAAGGGCGGGGGGACACTGAAGCTTTCTTT
TRBJ2-2	TRBD1	TRBV7-9	once	CASSLGTGHTGELFF	TGTGCCAGCAGCCTCGGGACAGGGCACACCGGGGAGCTGTTTTTT
TRBJ1-5	-	TRBV19	once	CASNPGVGNQPQHF	TGTGCCAGTAATCCGGGGGTGGGCAATCAGCCCCAGCATTTT
TRBJ1-5	TRBD1	TRBV28	-	CASSWEPGQGSNQPQHF	TGTGCCAGCAGTTGGGAACCGGGACAGGGAAGCAATCAGCCCCAGCATTTT
TRBJ2-5	TRBD2	TRBV9	-	CASSARGVQETQYF	TGTGCCAGCAGCGCGCGGGGGGTACAAGAGACCCAGTACTTC
TRBJ2-3	TRBD2	TRBV11-2	-	CASSYPPWTSSYTQYF	TGTGCCAGCAGCTACCCGCCCTGGACTAGTTCTTATACGCAGTATTTT
TRBJ1-5	-	TRBV2	few	CASRTGQQNDQPQHF	TGTGCCAGCCGAACGGGACAACAAAACGATCAGCCCCAGCATTTT
TRBJ2-1	TRBD1	TRBV5-6	-	CASSLGQAYNEQFF	TGTGCCAGCAGCCTAGGACAGGCCTACAATGAGCAGTTCTTC
TRBJ1-2	TRBD1	TRBV4-1	-	CASSQDGQGDGYTF	TGCGCCAGCAGCCAAGACGGACAGGGAGATGGCTACACCTTC
TRBJ1-1	-	TRBV21-1	-	CASSKRPTAFF	TGTGCCAGCAGCAAAAGGCCTACAGCTTTCTTT
TRBJ1-4	-	TRBV4-1	-	CASSLTGNEKLFF	TGCGCCAGCAGCCTAACCGGGAATGAAAAACTGTTTTTT
TRBJ2-7	TRBD2	TRBV10-1	-	CASSELAGPSEQYF	TGCGCCAGCAGTGAGTTAGCGGGACCGTCCGAGCAGTACTTC
TRBJ2-3	-	TRBV5-5	-	CASSLELNGGSARGYF	TGTGCCAGCAGCTTGGAACTTAACGGGGGATCCGCCAGGGGGTATTTT
TRBJ2-7	-	TRBV5-1	-	CASSKDGVSEFYEQYF	TGCGCCAGCAGCAAAGACGGGGTTAGCGAGTTCTACGAGCAGTACTTC
TRBJ2-1	TRBD2	TRBV27	-	CASSSGSSYNEQFF	TGTGCCAGCTCTAGCGGAAGCTCCTACAATGAGCAGTTCTTC
TRBJ2-5	TRBD2	TRBV4-1	-	CASSQVERGQETQYF	TGCGCCAGCAGCCAAGTGGAGCGGGGGCAAGAGACCCAGTACTTC
TRBJ2-2	-	TRBV11-2	-	CASSLATSHTGELFF	TGTGCCAGCAGCTTAGCGACTTCCCACACCGGGGAGCTGTTTTTT
TRBJ2-1	-	TRBV5-1	once	CASSLTGGGNNEQFF	TGCGCCAGCAGCTTGACTGGGGGCGGAAACAATGAGCAGTTCTTC
TRBJ1-2	TRBD1	TRBV19	-	CASSIPTGSVGYTF	TGTGCCAGTAGTATACCGACAGGGTCCGTTGGCTACACCTTC
TRBJ2-5	-	TRBV2	once	CATRDWETQYF	TGTGCCACCAGGGATTGGGAGACCCAGTACTTC
TRBJ2-7	-	TRBV6-1	once	CATKDGAQYEQYF	TGTGCCACTAAGGATGGGGCGCAATACGAGCAGTACTTC
TRBJ2-1	-	TRBV7-8	-	CASSFSTYNEQFF	TGTGCCAGCAGCTTCTCCACATACAATGAGCAGTTCTTC
TRBJ2-1	-	TRBV19	-	CASSLPPRVFGGYNEQFF	TGTGCCAGTAGTCTCCCCCCCCGGGTCTTTGGGGGCTACAATGAGCAGTTCTTC
TRBJ1-1	TRBD1	TRBV15	-	CATSRGTVMNTEAFF	TGTGCCACCAGCAGGGGGACAGTCATGAACACTGAAGCTTTCTTT
TRBJ2-3	-	TRBV27	few	CASSLGDTQYF	TGTGCCAGCAGTTTAGGAGATACGCAGTATTTT
TRBJ2-1	-	TRBV6-1	-	CASSEDPVGDNEQFF	TGTGCCAGCAGTGAAGACCCGGTGGGGGACAATGAGCAGTTCTTC
TRBJ2-3	TRBD2	TRBV7-3	-	CASSATGLAPDTQYF	TGTGCCAGCAGCGCGACGGGACTAGCTCCAGATACGCAGTATTTT
TRBJ2-1	-	TRBV6-1	-	CASSETATAYNEQFF	TGTGCCAGCAGTGAAACCGCAACCGCCTACAATGAGCAGTTCTTC
TRBJ1-1	-	TRBV6-5	-	CASNTRNTEAFF	TGTGCCAGCAATACACGGAACACTGAAGCTTTCTTT